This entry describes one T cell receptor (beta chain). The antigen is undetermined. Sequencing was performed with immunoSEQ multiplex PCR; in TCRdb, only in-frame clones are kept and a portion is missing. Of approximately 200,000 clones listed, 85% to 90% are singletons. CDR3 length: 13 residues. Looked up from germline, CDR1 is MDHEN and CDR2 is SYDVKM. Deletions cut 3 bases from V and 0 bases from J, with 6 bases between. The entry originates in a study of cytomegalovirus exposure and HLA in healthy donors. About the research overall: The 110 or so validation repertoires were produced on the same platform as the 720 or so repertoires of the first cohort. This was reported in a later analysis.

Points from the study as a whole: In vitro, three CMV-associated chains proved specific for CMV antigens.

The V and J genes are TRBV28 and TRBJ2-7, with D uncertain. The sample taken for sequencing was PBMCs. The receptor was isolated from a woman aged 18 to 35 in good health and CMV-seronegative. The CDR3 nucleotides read TGTGCCAGCAGTTTCACTGCCTCCTACGAGCAGTACTTC. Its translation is CASSFTASYEQYF.